The 31 T cell receptor beta chains given below trace back to one sample, sequenced in a study of beta chain features in type 1 diabetes. Points from the study as a whole: There was a moderate but significant shortening of TCRB CDR3s in all four CD4+ subsets of Type 1 diabetes patients.

These receptors have no known antigen. Expressed TCRB transcripts got sequenced, as all isolated RNA was reverse transcribed. TCRdb's table, derived via immunoSEQ multiplex PCR, lists solely in-frame clones and lacks some. The sample lists hundreds of thousands of clones; 10% to 15% were seen once. Sequenced: naive CD4+ T cells from blood. The receptors stem from a man between 18 and 35 years old with type 1 diabetes.

The chain joins TRBV9 to TRBJ2-1, with unresolved D. Germline V gene data show CDR1 as SGDLS and CDR2 as YYNGEE. The V end was cut by 0 bases, the J end by 4 bases, with 11 bases between. The CDR3 spans 15 residues. The CDR3 DNA is TGTGCCAGCAGCGTAGTCTCTGGATTATACAATGAGCAGTTCTTC. The encoded protein is CASSVVSGLYNEQFF.

V gene TRBV19 combines with J gene TRBJ2-1; the match to TRBD1 covers 9 bases. The CDR3 loop spans 14 amino acids. With 6 bases clipped from V and 6 bases from J, the junction kept 6 bases outside the gene matches. The germline gives CDR1 LNHDA, CDR2 SQIVND (reference sequence). CDR3 bases: TGTGCCAGTAGGGGACAGGGCTCTAGCAATGAGCAGTTCTTC. It is translated as CASRGQGSSNEQFF.

The CDR3 protein is CATYLGTGRYEQYF. The CDR3 region has the DNA TGTGCCACCTACCTCGGGACAGGCCGCTACGAGCAGTACTTC. V and J are TRBV28 and TRBJ2-7; 8 bases are a match to TRBD1. V gave up 10 bases and J gave up 3 bases; unmatched junction bases: 11. CDR1 and CDR2 (germline): MDHEN, SYDVKM. This CDR3 has 14 residues.

This chain links TRBV7-2 with TRBJ2-1; D not certain. Trimming stripped 0 bases from V and 4 bases from J, with 10 bases between. CDR1 and CDR2 (germline): SGHTA, FQGNSA. CDR3 size: 15 residues. The CDR3 DNA reads TGTGCCAGCAGCTTAGCTCCGGCTTTATACAATGAGCAGTTCTTC. It translates to CASSLAPALYNEQFF. The whole variable domain, filled in from reference TRBV7-2 and TRBJ2-1, reads GAGVSQSPSNKVTEKGKDVELRCDPISGHTALYWYRQSLGQGLEFLIYFQGNSAPDKSGLPSDRFSAERTGGSVSTLTIQRTQQEDSAVYLCASSLAPALYNEQFFGPGTRLTVL.

This sequence joins TRBV30 and TRBJ1-3; TRBD1 matches at 7 bases. This CDR3 spans 12 amino acids. The germline gives CDR1 GTSNPN, CDR2 SVGIG (reference sequence). The trim removed 5 bases at V and 10 bases at J, leaving 8 bases unmatched. CDR3 region: CAWGTETFTIYF. CDR3 DNA sequence: TGTGCCTGGGGGACAGAGACTTTTACCATATATTTT.

The sample holds a few counts of this clone. The chain couples TRBV5-1 to TRBJ1-2; possibly TRBD1 for D (6 bases). Germline V gives CDR1 SGHRS, CDR2 YFSETQ. The CDR3 sequence is 16 residues long. Trimming left V 4 bases short and J 4 bases short, with 20 bases between. In nucleotides, the CDR3 is TGCGCCAGCAGCCTAACCGGGACATCCTTGGTCTATGGCTACACCTTC. Its protein is CASSLTGTSLVYGYTF.

A remark on this clone: The identical CDR3 is also encoded by other nucleotide sequences in the sample. The rearrangement links TRBV5-1 to TRBJ2-7; D is possibly TRBD2 (5 bases). Germline values: CDR1 SGHRS, CDR2 YFSETQ. The CDR3 has 12 residues. V was clipped by 4 bases and J by 1 base, with 6 bases between them. This chain's CDR3 is CASSPGSYEQYF. In DNA form, the CDR3 reads TGCGCCAGCAGCCCGGGGTCCTACGAGCAGTACTTC.

This clone was counted between two and nine times. The gene calls are TRBV5-1 and TRBJ2-5, with 7 bases that match TRBD1. After removal of 7 bases from V and 2 bases from J, the junction contained 8 bases not matched to a gene. There are 14 residues in the CDR3. From germline, CDR1 is SGHRS and CDR2 YFSETQ. Here the CDR3 reads CASSETGPQETQYF. The DNA of the CDR3 is TGCGCCAGCTCAGAGACAGGGCCTCAAGAGACCCAGTACTTC.

This clone has more than one count but fewer than ten. The chain carries TRBV18 and TRBJ2-5; 7 nucleotides line up with TRBD2. The CDR3 runs to 17 residues. J lost 2 bases, V lost 4 bases, and 13 bases had no gene match. Germline V gene sequence: CDR1 KGHSH, CDR2 LQKENI. CDR3 bases: TGTGCCAGCTCACGTGGTGGCGGGAGTGTTCGGCAAGAGACCCAGTACTTC. Translation: CASSRGGGSVRQETQYF.

Only a few counts were recorded for this clone. The rearrangement joins TRBV10-2 to TRBJ1-2; maybe TRBD1 (6 bases). V was trimmed by 5 bases and J by 8 bases, leaving 15 bases between them. Per germline, CDR1 WSHSY and CDR2 SAAADI. This CDR3 has 13 residues. CDR3 region: CASSTTGRSGYTF. The CDR3 nucleotides read TGCGCCAGCAGTACGACAGGTCGGAGCGGCTACACCTTC.

This clone was observed a few times. This chain uses TRBV30 with TRBJ1-1; D not certain. The CDR3 runs to 12 residues. Germline CDR1 is GTSNPN and CDR2 is SVGIG (reference sequence). The V and J ends lost 4 bases and 7 bases respectively, with 13 bases between them. The CDR3 nucleotides are TGTGCCTGGATCTCACGGGGTAGTGAAGCTTTCTTT. Encoded protein: CAWISRGSEAFF.

Written as DNA, the CDR3 is TGTGCCAGCAGTCCGATCGTTGGGGCGGGGGCCGGCGATACGCAGTATTTT. It encodes CASSPIVGAGAGDTQYF. The genes are TRBV27 and TRBJ2-3; a possible D gene is TRBD2 (7 bases). Trimming took off 5 bases at V and 6 bases at J, with 24 bases between the two ends. From germline, CDR1 is MNHEY and CDR2 SMNVEV (reference sequence). This CDR3 is 17 amino acids long.

The chain couples TRBV5-1 to TRBJ1-5, with 9 bases lining up with TRBD1. This CDR3 contains 14 residues. CDR1 is SGHRS and CDR2 is YFSETQ in the germline V gene. The J segment lost 6 bases and the V segment lost 4 bases, leaving 5 bases of the junction unmatched. CDR3 DNA: TGCGCCAGCAGCCGGGAGACAGGGGGTCAGCCCCAGCATTTT. Translated: CASSRETGGQPQHF. The full variable domain, rest sourced from reference TRBV5-1 and TRBJ1-5, is KAGVTQTPRYLIKTRGQQVTLSCSPISGHRSVSWYQQTPGQGLQFLFEYFSETQRNKGNFPGRFSGRQFSNSRSEMNVSTLELGDSALYLCASSRETGGQPQHFGDGTRLSIL.

This clone was counted only a few times. This chain links TRBV15 with TRBJ2-2; D may be TRBD1 (6 bases). Germline CDR1 LNHNV, CDR2 YYDKDF (reference sequence). This CDR3 comprises 18 residues. V lost 0 bases and J lost 2, with 16 bases in between. The CDR3 DNA is TGTGCCACCAGCAGAGATAAGGGTGCAGGGGCCAACACCGGGGAGCTGTTTTTT. It codes for CATSRDKGAGANTGELFF.

This chain joins TRBV4-1 and TRBJ1-1; tentative D call: TRBD1 (6 bases). Germline V lookup: CDR1 MGHRA, CDR2 YSYEKL. V shed 0 bases and J shed 7 bases, with 12 bases lying between them. This CDR3 spans 14 amino acids. DNA for the CDR3: TGCGCCAGCAGCCAAGAGTTCGGACAGCTTGAAGCTTTCTTT. Protein product: CASSQEFGQLEAFF.

The chain recombines TRBV27 with TRBJ1-2; D unclear. The V gene lost 6 bases and the J gene lost 1 base, with 15 bases spanning the gap. Looked up from germline, CDR1 is MNHEY and CDR2 is SMNVEV (reference sequence). The CDR3 is 15 residues long. The CDR3 is CASRPEREVNYGYTF. The CDR3 coding sequence is TGTGCCAGCAGACCAGAGAGGGAAGTTAACTATGGCTACACCTTC.

The chain joins TRBV5-1 to TRBJ2-7; D uncertain. Trimming pared 4 bases from V and 1 base from J, leaving 9 bases between. This CDR3 has 13 residues. Per germline, CDR1 SGHRS and CDR2 YFSETQ. Here the CDR3 reads CASSNDRSYEQYF. In nucleotides, the CDR3 is TGCGCCAGCAGCAACGACCGGTCCTACGAGCAGTACTTC.

This clone was recorded a few times. The rearrangement uses TRBV4-2 and TRBJ1-1; D remains unclear. CDR1 and CDR2 from the germline V gene are LGHNA and YNFKEQ. The V end was cut by 0 bases, the J end by 1 base, with 9 bases between. CDR3 length: 15 residues. In nucleotides, the CDR3 is TGTGCCAGCAGCCAAGATTATTCCGGGAACACTGAAGCTTTCTTT. Its protein product is CASSQDYSGNTEAFF.

This clone has only a few counts. The rearrangement joins TRBV6-6 to TRBJ2-2; D remains ambiguous. Deletions cut 7 bases from V and 6 bases from J, with 18 bases between. The CDR3 has 15 residues. Germline CDR1 MNHNY, CDR2 SVGAGI (reference sequence). In DNA, the CDR3 is TGTGCCAGCATGGGCGGTCGGGCCAACCCCGGGGAGCTGTTTTTT. This translates into CASMGGRANPGELFF.

This clone was seen a few times. The chain joins TRBV30 to TRBJ1-2; the D is unclear. This CDR3 comprises 12 residues. Germline lookup yields CDR1 GTSNPN and CDR2 SVGIG (reference sequence). V was pared by 4 bases and J by 4 bases, with 10 bases between. The DNA for the CDR3 is TGTGCCTGGAATATCCCTCCCTATGGCTACACCTTC. The encoded protein is CAWNIPPYGYTF.

Details on this clone: Additional DNA sequences in this sample encode the identical CDR3. The chain is built from TRBV29-1 and TRBJ2-2; D remains ambiguous. V was trimmed by 4 bases and J by 0 bases, leaving 6 bases between them. Germline V gene data show CDR1 as SQVTM and CDR2 as ANQGSEA. There are 13 residues in the CDR3. The CDR3 region is CSVVGANTGELFF. In DNA form, the CDR3 reads TGCAGCGTTGTAGGCGCGAACACCGGGGAGCTGTTTTTT.

This clone was picked up a small number of times. This chain connects TRBV11-3 to TRBJ2-1; D unresolved. The germline CDR1 and CDR2 sequences are SGHNT and YENEEA. Trimming removed 5 bases at V and 9 bases at J, with 17 bases between. This CDR3 has 14 amino acids. CDR3 amino acids: CASSHFPSDAEQFF. The CDR3 DNA reads TGTGCCAGCAGCCACTTCCCCTCGGACGCTGAGCAGTTCTTC.

The V gene is TRBV18, the J gene TRBJ2-5; D is possibly TRBD1 (5 bases). The CDR3 spans 17 residues. Germline lookup yields CDR1 KGHSH and CDR2 LQKENI. V was cut by 1 base and J by 4 bases, with 19 bases left in between. CDR3 amino acids: CASSPRPRVRGSETQYF. In DNA, the CDR3 is TGTGCCAGCTCACCACGGCCCAGGGTTAGAGGTTCAGAGACCCAGTACTTC. The variable domain in full, with the rest retrieved from reference TRBV18 and TRBJ2-5, is NAGVMQNPRHLVRRRGQEARLRCSPMKGHSHVYWYRQLPEEGLKFMVYLQKENIIDESGMPKERFSAEFPKEGPSILRIQQVVRGDSAAYFCASSPRPRVRGSETQYFGPGTRLLVL.

The chain has TRBV29-1 and TRBJ2-3; 7 bases align to TRBD2. This CDR3 has 13 residues. The germline CDR1 and CDR2 sequences are SQVTM and ANQGSEA. Germline trimming cut 6 bases from V and 3 bases from J; bases unmatched to any gene: 6. CDR3 nucleotide sequence: TGCAGCGTGGAAATGGGAGGGACAGATACGCAGTATTTT. This gives the protein CSVEMGGTDTQYF.

This clone was recorded a few times. This chain joins TRBV9 and TRBJ1-2; 8 positions agree with TRBD1. Germline V gives CDR1 SGDLS, CDR2 YYNGEE. V dropped 4 bases and J dropped 2; count of bases not matched to a gene: 4. This CDR3 spans 14 amino acids. The CDR3 DNA reads as TGTGCCAGCAGCTTGGACAGGGAAAACTATGGCTACACCTTC. It specifies CASSLDRENYGYTF.

The V call is TRBV2, the J call TRBJ1-2; no reliable D call. Per the germline V gene, CDR1 is SNHLY and CDR2 is FYNNEI. This CDR3 region has 11 residues. V dropped 1 base and J dropped 7 bases, with 4 bases sitting between them. CDR3 protein: CASSEVVGYTF. For the CDR3, the DNA is TGTGCCAGCAGTGAAGTAGTTGGCTACACCTTC.

The chain joins TRBV28 to TRBJ1-2; D perhaps matches TRBD1 (6 bases). The CDR3 loop spans 16 amino acids. Germline V gene lookup returns CDR1 MDHEN and CDR2 SYDVKM. With 2 bases removed from V and 0 bases from J, the gap between germline ends came to 13 bases. In DNA form, the CDR3 reads TGTGCCAGCAGTTTACCGTACAGGGCCGCTAACTATGGCTACACCTTC. It translates to CASSLPYRAANYGYTF.

This clone was recorded a few times. The chain couples TRBV6-5 to TRBJ2-3; D perhaps matches TRBD1 (6 bases). The CDR3 runs to 15 residues. Germline V CDR1 and CDR2: MNHEY, SVGAGI. V was trimmed by 0 bases and J by 2 bases, leaving 9 bases between them. The CDR3 region has the DNA TGTGCCAGCAGTTACTCGACAGGAATCACAGATACGCAGTATTTT. Translation: CASSYSTGITDTQYF.

V and J are TRBV18 and TRBJ1-2; D uncertain. The CDR3 contains 17 residues. V lost 3 bases, J lost 1 base, and 18 bases lay in between. Germline values: CDR1 KGHSH, CDR2 LQKENI. CDR3 bases: TGTGCCAGCTCACCCGCGCTATTGCAGTCGATTAACTATGGCTACACCTTC. Encoded protein: CASSPALLQSINYGYTF.

This clone was counted only a few times. CDR3 DNA: TGTGCCAGCAGTGAGTCGGGGGGCACCGGGGAGCTGTTTTTT. Amino acid sequence: CASSESGGTGELFF. The chain links TRBV2 to TRBJ2-2; 7 bases map to TRBD2. The germline gives CDR1 SNHLY, CDR2 FYNNEI. CDR3 length: 14 amino acids. Trimming cost V 3 bases and J 4 bases; bases outside gene matches: 2.

This clone was detected only a few times. The chain links TRBV7-2 to TRBJ1-1, with a possible D match to TRBD1 (6 bases). V was pared by 5 bases and J by 5 bases, with 15 bases between. This CDR3 comprises 14 residues. Germline V gene lookup returns CDR1 SGHTA and CDR2 FQGNSA. The chain's CDR3 is CASSGGQGRTEAFF. The CDR3 coding sequence is TGTGCCAGCAGCGGTGGGCAGGGGAGGACTGAAGCTTTCTTT.